This T cell receptor beta chain was found in a study of control samples from healthy donors and cancer patients (dated by TCRdb to 2018 to 2020). As for this clone: What this receptor recognizes is not known. The record has no base qualities; no much larger clone is one base away.

Reading from cysteine to phenylalanine, the CDR3 counts 14 amino acids. The read is trimmed to its CDR3 DNA, 42 bases read in frame from base 1. V is reduced by 1 base and J by 7 bases, leaving a spacing of 10 bases between them. Taken from the germline V gene, the CDR1 and CDR2 loops are MGHRA and YSYEKL. The library was produced with the immunoSEQ multiplex PCR assay. Imported from immuneACCESS, the table was reduced by TCRdb to in-frame sequences with V and J called. These copies leave out some clones; in studies compared against another copy, an unresolved V gene accounts for under half, and the cause of the remainder is not known. Present in this sample are 130,000 or so clones, nearly 90% of which were seen just once. The ten largest account for approximately 8% of the sample.

The source of this sequence is a man between 45 and 60 years old with head and neck cancer. This chain is built from TRBV4-1 and TRBJ1-4; a weak D assignment points to TRBD1 (6 bases agree). Sequences were obtained from PBMCs. The sequence in DNA is TGCGCCAGCAGCCAAGGAACAGGGTTTGAAAAACTGTTTTTT. Translation gives CASSQGTGFEKLFF.